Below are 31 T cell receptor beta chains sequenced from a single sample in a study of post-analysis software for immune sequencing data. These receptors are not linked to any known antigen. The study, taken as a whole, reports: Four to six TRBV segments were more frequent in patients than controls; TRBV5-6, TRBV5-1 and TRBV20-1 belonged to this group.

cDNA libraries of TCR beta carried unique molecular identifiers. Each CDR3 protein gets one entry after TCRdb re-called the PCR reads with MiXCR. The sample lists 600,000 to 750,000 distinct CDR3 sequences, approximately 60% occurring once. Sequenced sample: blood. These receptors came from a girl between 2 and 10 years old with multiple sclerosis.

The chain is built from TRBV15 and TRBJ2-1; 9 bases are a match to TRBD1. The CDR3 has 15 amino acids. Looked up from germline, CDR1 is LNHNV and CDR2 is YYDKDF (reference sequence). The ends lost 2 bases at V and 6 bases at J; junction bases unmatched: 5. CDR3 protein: CATSRTGQGINEQFF. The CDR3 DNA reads TGTGCCACCAGCAGAACGGGACAGGGAATCAATGAGCAGTTCTTC.

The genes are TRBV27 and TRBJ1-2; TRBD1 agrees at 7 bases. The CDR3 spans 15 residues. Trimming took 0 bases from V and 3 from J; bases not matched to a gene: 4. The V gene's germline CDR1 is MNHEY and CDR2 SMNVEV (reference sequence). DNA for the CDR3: TGTGCCAGCAGTTTATCTACAGGGGATTACTATGGCTACACCTTC. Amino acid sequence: CASSLSTGDYYGYTF.

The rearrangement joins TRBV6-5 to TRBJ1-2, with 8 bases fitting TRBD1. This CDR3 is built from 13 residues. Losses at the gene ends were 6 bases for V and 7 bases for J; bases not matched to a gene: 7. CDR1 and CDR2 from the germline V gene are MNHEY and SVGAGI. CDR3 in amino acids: CASSRDRLSGYTF. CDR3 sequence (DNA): TGTGCCAGCAGCCGGGACAGGTTAAGTGGCTACACCTTC.

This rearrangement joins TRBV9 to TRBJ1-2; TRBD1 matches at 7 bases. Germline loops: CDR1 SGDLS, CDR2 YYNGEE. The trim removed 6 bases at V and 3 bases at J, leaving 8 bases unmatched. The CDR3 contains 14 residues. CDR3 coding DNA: TGTGCCAGCACCCTAAGTGGGACAGACTATGGCTACACCTTC. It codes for CASTLSGTDYGYTF.

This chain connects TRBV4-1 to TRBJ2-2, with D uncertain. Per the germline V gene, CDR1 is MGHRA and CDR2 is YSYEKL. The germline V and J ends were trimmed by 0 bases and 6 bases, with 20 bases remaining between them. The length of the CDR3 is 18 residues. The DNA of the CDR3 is TGCGCCAGCAGCCAAGATCGGGTCGTAAGGACCCCGCCCGGGGAGCTGTTTTTT. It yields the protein CASSQDRVVRTPPGELFF.

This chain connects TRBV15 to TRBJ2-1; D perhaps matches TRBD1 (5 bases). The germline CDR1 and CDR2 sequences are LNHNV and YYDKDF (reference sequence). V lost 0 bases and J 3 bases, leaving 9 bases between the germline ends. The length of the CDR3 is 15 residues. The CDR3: CATSRETVIYNEQFF. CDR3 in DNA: TGTGCCACCAGCAGAGAGACAGTTATCTACAATGAGCAGTTCTTC.

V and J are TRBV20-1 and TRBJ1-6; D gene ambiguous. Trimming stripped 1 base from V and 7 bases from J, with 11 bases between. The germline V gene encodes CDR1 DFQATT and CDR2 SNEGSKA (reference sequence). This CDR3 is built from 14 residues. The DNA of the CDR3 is TGCAGTGCTAGAGGCGCCGGCGAAAATTCACCCCTCCACTTT. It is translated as CSARGAGENSPLHF.

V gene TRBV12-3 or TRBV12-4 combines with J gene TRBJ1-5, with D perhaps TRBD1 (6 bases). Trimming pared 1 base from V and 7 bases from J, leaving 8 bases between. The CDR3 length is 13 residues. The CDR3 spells CASSLGTDQPQHF. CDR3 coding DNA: TGTGCCAGCAGTTTAGGGACAGACCAGCCCCAGCATTTT.

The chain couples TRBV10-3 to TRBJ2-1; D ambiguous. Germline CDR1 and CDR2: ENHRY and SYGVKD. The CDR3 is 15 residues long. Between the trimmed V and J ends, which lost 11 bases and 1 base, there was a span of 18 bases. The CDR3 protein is CAASQVNFSYNEQFF. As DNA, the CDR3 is TGTGCCGCCTCTCAGGTTAATTTTTCCTACAATGAGCAGTTCTTC.

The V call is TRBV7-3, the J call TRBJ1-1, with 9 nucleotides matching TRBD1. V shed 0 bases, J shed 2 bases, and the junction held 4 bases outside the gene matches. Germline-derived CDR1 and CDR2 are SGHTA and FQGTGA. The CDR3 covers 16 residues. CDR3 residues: CASSLTRTGANTEAFF. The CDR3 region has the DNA TGTGCCAGCAGCTTAACCCGGACAGGGGCCAACACTGAAGCTTTCTTT.

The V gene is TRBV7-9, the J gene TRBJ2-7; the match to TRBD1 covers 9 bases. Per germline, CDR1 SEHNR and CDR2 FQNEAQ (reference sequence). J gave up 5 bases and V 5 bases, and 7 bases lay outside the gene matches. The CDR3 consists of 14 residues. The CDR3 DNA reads TGTGCCAGCAGCGAGGGACAGGGAGTCGACGAGCAGTACTTC. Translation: CASSEGQGVDEQYF. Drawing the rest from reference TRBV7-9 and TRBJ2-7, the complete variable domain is DTGVSQNPRHKITKRGQNVTFRCDPISEHNRLYWYRQTLGQGPEFLTYFQNEAQLEKSRLLSDRFSAERPKGSFSTLEIQRTEQGDSAMYLCASSEGQGVDEQYFGPGTRLTVT.

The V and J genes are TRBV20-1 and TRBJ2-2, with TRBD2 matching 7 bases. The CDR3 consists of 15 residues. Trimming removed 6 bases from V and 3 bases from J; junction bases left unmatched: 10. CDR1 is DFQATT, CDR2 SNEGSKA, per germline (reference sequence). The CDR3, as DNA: TGCAGTGCCCTGGGGGGGGGGTTGGACACCGGGGAGCTGTTTTTT. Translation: CSALGGGLDTGELFF.

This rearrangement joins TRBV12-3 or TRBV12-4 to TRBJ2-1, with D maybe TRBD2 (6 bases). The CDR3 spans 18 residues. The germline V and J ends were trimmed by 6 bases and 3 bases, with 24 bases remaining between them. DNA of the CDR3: TGTGCCAGCAGACCCCGCGGGGCAGGGCGGATAGGCTACAATGAGCAGTTCTTC. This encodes CASRPRGAGRIGYNEQFF.

In DNA form, the CDR3 reads TGTGCCAGCAGCTTAGGAACGGGAGCGCGGGAGACCCAGTACTTC. It translates to CASSLGTGARETQYF. The V call is TRBV7-6, the J call TRBJ2-5; maybe TRBD2 (6 bases). The germline V and J ends were trimmed by 1 base and 5 bases, with 14 bases remaining between them. The CDR3 contains 15 residues. Germline CDR1 is SGHVS and CDR2 is FNYEAQ.

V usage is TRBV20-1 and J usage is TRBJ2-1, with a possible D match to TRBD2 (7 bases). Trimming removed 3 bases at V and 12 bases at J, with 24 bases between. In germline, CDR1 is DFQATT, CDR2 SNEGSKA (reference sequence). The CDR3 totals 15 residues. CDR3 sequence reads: CSASPPGGGLQGQFF. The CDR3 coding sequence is TGCAGTGCTAGTCCCCCGGGGGGTGGCCTACAGGGGCAGTTCTTC.

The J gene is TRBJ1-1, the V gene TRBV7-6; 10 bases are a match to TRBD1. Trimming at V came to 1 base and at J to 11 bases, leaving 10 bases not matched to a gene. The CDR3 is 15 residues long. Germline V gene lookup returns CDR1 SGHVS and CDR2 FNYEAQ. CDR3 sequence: CASSLEGDRGSRAFF. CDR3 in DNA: TGTGCCAGCAGCTTAGAGGGGGACAGGGGCTCACGGGCTTTCTTT.

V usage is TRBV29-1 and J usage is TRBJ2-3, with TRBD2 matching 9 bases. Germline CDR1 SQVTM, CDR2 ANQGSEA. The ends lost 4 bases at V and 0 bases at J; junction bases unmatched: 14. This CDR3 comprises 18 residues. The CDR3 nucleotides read TGCAGCGTTGGCCGGACAGCGGGGGGCCAGATTAGCACAGATACGCAGTATTTT. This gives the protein CSVGRTAGGQISTDTQYF.

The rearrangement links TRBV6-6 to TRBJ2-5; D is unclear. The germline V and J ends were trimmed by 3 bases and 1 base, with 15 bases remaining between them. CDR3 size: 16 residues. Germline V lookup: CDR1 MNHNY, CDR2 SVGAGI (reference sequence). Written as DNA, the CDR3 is TGTGCCAGCAGTTATGGCGAGCCACAATCCCAAGAGACCCAGTACTTC. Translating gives CASSYGEPQSQETQYF.

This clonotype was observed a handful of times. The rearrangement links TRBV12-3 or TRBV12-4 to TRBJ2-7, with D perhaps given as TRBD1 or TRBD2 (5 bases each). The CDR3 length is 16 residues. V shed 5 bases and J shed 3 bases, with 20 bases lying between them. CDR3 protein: CASSILGRDGFYEQYF. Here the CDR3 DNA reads TGTGCCAGCAGTATCCTTGGCCGGGACGGGTTCTACGAGCAGTACTTC.

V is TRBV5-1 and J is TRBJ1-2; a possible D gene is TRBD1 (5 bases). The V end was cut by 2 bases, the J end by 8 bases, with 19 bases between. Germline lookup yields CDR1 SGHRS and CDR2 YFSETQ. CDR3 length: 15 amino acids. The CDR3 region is CASSLNRFISGGYTF. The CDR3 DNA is TGCGCCAGCAGCTTAAACAGGTTCATTTCGGGAGGCTACACCTTC.

The CDR3 region is CASSSRGQPGNTIYF. In DNA, the CDR3 is TGTGCCAGCAGCTCCCGGGGACAGCCTGGAAACACCATATATTTT. The chain couples TRBV7-2 to TRBJ1-3; 7 positions match TRBD1. With 4 bases clipped from V and 2 bases from J, the junction kept 5 bases outside the gene matches. Germline V lookup: CDR1 SGHTA, CDR2 FQGNSA. This CDR3 has 15 amino acids.

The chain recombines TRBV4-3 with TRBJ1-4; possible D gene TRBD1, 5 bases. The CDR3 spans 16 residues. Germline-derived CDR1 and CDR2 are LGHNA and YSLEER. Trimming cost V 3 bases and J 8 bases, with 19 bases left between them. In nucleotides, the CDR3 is TGCGCCAGCAGCCAGACCCTCGGGACGGTAAAGGAAAAACTGTTTTTT. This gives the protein CASSQTLGTVKEKLFF.

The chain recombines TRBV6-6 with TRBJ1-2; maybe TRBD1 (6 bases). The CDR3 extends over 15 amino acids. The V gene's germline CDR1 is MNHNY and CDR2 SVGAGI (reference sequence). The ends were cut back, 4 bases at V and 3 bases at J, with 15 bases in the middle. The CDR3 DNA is TGTGCCAGCAGTTCGGACAGAAGAGGGGACTATGGCTACACCTTC. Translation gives CASSSDRRGDYGYTF.

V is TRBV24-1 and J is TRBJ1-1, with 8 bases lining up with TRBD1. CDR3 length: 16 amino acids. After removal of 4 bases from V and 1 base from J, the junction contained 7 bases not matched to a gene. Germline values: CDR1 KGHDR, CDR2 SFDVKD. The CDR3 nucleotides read TGTGCCACCAGTGACCCGGGACAGGACGGGAACACTGAAGCTTTCTTT. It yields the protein CATSDPGQDGNTEAFF.

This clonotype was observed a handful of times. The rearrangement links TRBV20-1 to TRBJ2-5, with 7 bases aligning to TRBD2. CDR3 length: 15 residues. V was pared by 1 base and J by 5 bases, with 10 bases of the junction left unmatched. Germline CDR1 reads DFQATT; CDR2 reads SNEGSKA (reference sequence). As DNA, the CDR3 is TGCAGTGCTAGAGGAGGGAGGGACCCCACTGAGACCCAGTACTTC. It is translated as CSARGGRDPTETQYF.

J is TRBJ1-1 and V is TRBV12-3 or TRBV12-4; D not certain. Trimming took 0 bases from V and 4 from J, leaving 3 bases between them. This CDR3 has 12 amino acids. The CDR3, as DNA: TGTGCCAGCAGTTTAGCGGTCACTGAAGCTTTCTTT. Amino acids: CASSLAVTEAFF.

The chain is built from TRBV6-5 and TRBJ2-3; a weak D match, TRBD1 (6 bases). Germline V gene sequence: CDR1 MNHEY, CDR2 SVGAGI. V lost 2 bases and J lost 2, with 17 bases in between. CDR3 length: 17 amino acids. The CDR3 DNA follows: TGTGCCAGCAGTTACCTTACGACAGGCACGATCACAGATACGCAGTATTTT. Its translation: CASSYLTTGTITDTQYF.

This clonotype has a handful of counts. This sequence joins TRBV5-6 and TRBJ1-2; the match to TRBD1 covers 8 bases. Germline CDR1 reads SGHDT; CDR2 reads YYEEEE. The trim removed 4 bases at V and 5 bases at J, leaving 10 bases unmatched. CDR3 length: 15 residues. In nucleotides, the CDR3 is TGTGCCAGCAGCCTACCGGGACAGGAGTCTTATGGCTACACCTTC. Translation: CASSLPGQESYGYTF.

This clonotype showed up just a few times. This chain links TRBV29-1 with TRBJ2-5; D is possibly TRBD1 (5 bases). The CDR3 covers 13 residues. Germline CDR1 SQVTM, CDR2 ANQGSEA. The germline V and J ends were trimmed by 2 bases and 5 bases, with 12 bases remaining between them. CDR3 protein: CSVERIKGETQYF. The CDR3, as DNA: TGCAGCGTTGAACGTATAAAGGGGGAGACCCAGTACTTC.

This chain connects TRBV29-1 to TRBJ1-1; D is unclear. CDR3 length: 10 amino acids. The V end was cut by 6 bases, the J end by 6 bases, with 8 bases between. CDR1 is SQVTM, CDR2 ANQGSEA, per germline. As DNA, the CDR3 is TGCAGCGTGAAGGACGCTGAAGCTTTCTTT. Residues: CSVKDAEAFF. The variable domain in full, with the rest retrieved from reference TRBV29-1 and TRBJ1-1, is SAVISQKPSRDICQRGTSLTIQCQVDSQVTMMFWYRQQPGQSLTLIATANQGSEATYESGFVIDKFPISRPNLTFSTLTVSNMSPEDSSIYLCSVKDAEAFFGQGTRLTVV.

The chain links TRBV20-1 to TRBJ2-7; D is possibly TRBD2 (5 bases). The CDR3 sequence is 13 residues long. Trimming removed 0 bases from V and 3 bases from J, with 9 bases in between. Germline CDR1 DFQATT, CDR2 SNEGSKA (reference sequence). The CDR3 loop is CSARDIGDYEQYF. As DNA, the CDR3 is TGCAGTGCTAGAGATATCGGGGACTACGAGCAGTACTTC.